A few counts support the clone carrying this T cell receptor beta chain. From RNA transcripts, TCR beta CDR3 regions were amplified. With the HTBI primer set, the TCR CDR3 went through a first round of RT-PCR. TCRdb redid the calling of the multiplex PCR reads with MiXCR, one entry per CDR3 protein. The data hold 560,000 or so distinct CDR3 sequences, with about 20% observed a single time. This entry is derived from a study of T cells in Graves' hyperthyroidism and ophthalmopathy. Criteria for exclusion of patients were uncontrolled infection, other autoimmune disease, pregnancy or lactation. Trimming took 4 bases from V and 7 from J; bases not matched to a gene: 7. The CDR3 runs to 13 residues. Germline CDR1 is SGHRS and CDR2 is YFSETQ.

The sample was blood. V and J are TRBV5-1 and TRBJ1-2, with 7 positions matching TRBD1. This TCR was recovered from a man aged 40-50 years with Graves' ophthalmopathy. DNA of the CDR3: TGCGCCAGCAGCGCGACAGGGCAAGGTGGCTACACCTTC. This codes for CASSATGQGGYTF.